The rows below give T cell receptor beta chains drawn from one sample of a study of T cell clusters in autoimmune cytopenias. After re-calling the multiplex PCR reads, TCRdb lists one entry per CDR3 protein, DNA absent. Its table lists about 3,500 distinct CDR3 sequences. The sequenced sample consisted of peripheral blood. These receptors were obtained from a human donor with an autoimmune cytopenia or autoimmune hepatitis (not recorded which). The CDR3 runs from the conserved cysteine through the conserved F or W. Clone size is stated in some rows and not others, as once, few, many or a class when expanded.

TRBJ2-1 TRBV19 . CASRPPELAGSHNEQFF
TRBJ1-6 TRBV7-9 . CASSLEGLNNSPLHF
TRBJ2-7 TRBV5-4 medium-sized CASSSKTGTYEQYF
TRBJ2-2 TRBV6-1 . CASRGGDSNTGELFF
TRBJ2-2 TRBV7-9 . CASSLGTGELFF
TRBJ2-7 TRBV18 . CASSPTGQAYEQYF
TRBJ2-7 TRBV6-1 medium-sized CASSGIQRLTYEQYF
TRBJ1-2 TRBV19 medium-sized CASSTLFSGYGYTF
TRBJ2-7 TRBV19 medium-sized CASSMGRDRGYEQYF
TRBJ2-3 TRBV5-6 medium-sized CASSPGLAGETRVSTDTQYF
TRBJ2-1 TRBV29-1 . CSVGTGLYNEQFF
TRBJ1-1 TRBV14 . CASSQEPSWGTEAFF
TRBJ2-4 TRBV11-3 medium-sized CASTLGAGNLAKNIQYF
TRBJ2-7 TRBV19 medium-sized CASSILGGGAYEQYF
TRBJ2-2 TRBV5-1 . CARTDMPYTGELFF
TRBJ2-3 TRBV6-5 medium-sized CASTPRGAGADTQYF
TRBJ2-7 TRBV5-6 hyperexpanded CASSLPSDIYEQYF
TRBJ2-1 TRBV12-3/TRBV12-4 medium-sized CASSLFSGGALRNEQFF
TRBJ1-5 TRBV19 medium-sized CASSISTDNQPQHF
TRBJ2-7 TRBV6-5 medium-sized CASSEQQGVTVYEQYF
TRBJ1-6 TRBV20-1 . CSAEDRANSPLHF
TRBJ2-2 TRBV12-3/TRBV12-4 medium-sized CASRTGTGGPGELFF